These T cell receptor beta chains were read from a single sample in a study of shared T cell receptors in the human thymus. Data came from immunoSEQ multiplex PCR; TCRdb stores just in-frame clones and leaves some out. The sample has hundreds of thousands of clones, 70% to 90% seen once. In addition, the sample was reused for a study of human thymus T cells.

The sequencing input was thymocytes. These TCRs come from a boy in the first two years of life with a congenital heart defect. Both conserved end residues are part of each CDR3. Fields, in order: clone size, D gene, V gene, J gene, CDR3 protein, CDR3 DNA. The D gene is left open where the match is weak. Not all rows give a size; the values are once, few, many and, for expanded clones, a class.

NA	TRBD2	TRBV28	TRBJ2-3	CASSSDPRLAGGTDTQYF	TGTGCCAGCAGTTCCGACCCCCGACTAGCGGGAGGGACAGATACGCAGTATTTT
NA	TRBD1	TRBV19	TRBJ1-5	CASSISGQGKDQPQHF	TGTGCCAGTAGTATAAGCGGACAGGGAAAAGATCAGCCCCAGCATTTT
NA	NA	TRBV5-1	TRBJ2-1	CASSLEGGRDEQFF	TGCGCCAGCAGCTTGGAGGGCGGGCGTGATGAGCAGTTCTTC
NA	TRBD2	TRBV15	TRBJ2-7	CATSRDWGGSGSYEQYF	TGTGCCACCAGCAGAGATTGGGGGGGGTCGGGGAGCTACGAGCAGTACTTC
NA	TRBD2	TRBV27	TRBJ2-7	CASSFHGTSGTYEQYF	TGTGCCAGCAGTTTCCACGGGACTAGCGGGACGTACGAGCAGTACTTC
NA	TRBD1	TRBV4-1	TRBJ1-1	CASSQVGQGNTEAFF	TGCGCCAGCAGCCAAGTCGGACAGGGGAACACTGAAGCTTTCTTT
once	TRBD2	TRBV27	TRBJ2-1	CASSLLAGPYNEQFF	TGTGCCAGCAGTTTATTAGCGGGGCCCTACAATGAGCAGTTCTTC
NA	NA	TRBV6-5	TRBJ2-3	CASSYESTDTQYF	TGTGCCAGCAGTTACGAGTCTACAGATACGCAGTATTTT
NA	NA	TRBV28	TRBJ2-3	CASSGGRADTQYF	TGTGCCAGCTCAGGGGGGCGCGCAGATACGCAGTATTTT
NA	NA	TRBV25-1	TRBJ1-2	CASSDRAAYGYTF	TGTGCCAGCAGTGACAGGGCGGCCTATGGCTACACCTTC
NA	NA	TRBV15	TRBJ1-5	CATSRDPTGFCNQPQHF	TGTGCCACCAGCAGAGATCCAACAGGGTTTTGCAATCAGCCCCAGCATTTT
NA	NA	TRBV9	TRBJ2-2	CASSVEGGTGELFF	TGTGCCAGCAGCGTCGAAGGAGGGACCGGGGAGCTGTTTTTT
NA	TRBD2	TRBV11-2	TRBJ2-7	CASSSELAGIYEQYF	TGTGCCAGCAGCTCTGAACTAGCGGGAATCTACGAGCAGTACTTC
NA	NA	TRBV11-2	TRBJ2-7	CASTQRGTYEQYF	TGTGCCAGCACACAGAGGGGGACCTACGAGCAGTACTTC
NA	NA	TRBV30	TRBJ2-1	CAWSVLPRAGTYNEQFF	TGTGCCTGGAGTGTACTCCCCCGGGCGGGAACCTACAATGAGCAGTTCTTC
NA	NA	TRBV5-6	TRBJ2-7	CASSFFSQYEQYF	TGTGCCAGCAGCTTTTTCTCACAGTACGAGCAGTACTTC
once	NA	TRBV7-9	TRBJ1-1	CASSLFVLRNTEAFF	TGTGCCAGCAGCTTATTCGTATTGAGGAACACTGAAGCTTTCTTT
NA	TRBD2	TRBV29-1	TRBJ2-3	CSVRPFAGDTDTQYF	TGCAGCGTTCGCCCCTTTGCGGGAGACACAGATACGCAGTATTTT
NA	TRBD2	TRBV7-2	TRBJ2-5	CASSPPGGPWETQYF	TGTGCCAGCAGCCCTCCGGGAGGGCCATGGGAGACCCAGTACTTC
NA	NA	TRBV6-5	TRBJ2-7	CASSYTKGTLGEQYF	TGTGCCAGCAGTTACACTAAAGGGACTTTGGGGGAGCAGTACTTC
NA	NA	TRBV6-1	TRBJ2-3	CASSGASERTDTQYF	TGTGCCAGCAGTGGGGCTAGCGAGCGCACAGATACGCAGTATTTT
NA	NA	TRBV18	TRBJ2-1	CASSGENNEQFF	TGTGCCAGCTCAGGGGAGAACAATGAGCAGTTCTTC
NA	NA	TRBV7-2	TRBJ2-3	CASSLLREGFNTQYF	TGTGCCAGCAGCTTACTCCGGGAAGGATTCAATACGCAGTATTTT
NA	TRBD2	TRBV2	TRBJ2-2	CASRRRAGPANTGELFF	TGTGCCAGCAGAAGGAGAGCGGGGCCCGCGAACACCGGGGAGCTGTTTTTT
NA	NA	TRBV20-1	TRBJ2-7	CSASLADEQYF	TGCAGTGCTAGTCTAGCCGACGAGCAGTACTTC
NA	NA	TRBV5-8	TRBJ1-1	CASSLSPGRATEAFF	TGTGCCAGCAGCTTGTCCCCCGGGAGGGCGACTGAAGCTTTCTTT
NA	NA	TRBV27	TRBJ2-7	CASGYRLVGSYEQYF	TGTGCCAGCGGTTACAGGTTGGTCGGTTCCTACGAGCAGTACTTC
NA	TRBD2	TRBV14	TRBJ2-3	CASSQPMGLAGVYF	TGTGCCAGCAGCCAGCCGATGGGACTAGCGGGAGTGTATTTT
NA	TRBD2	TRBV10-2	TRBJ2-1	CASSGASGSYNEQFF	TGCGCCAGCAGTGGAGCTAGCGGGAGTTACAATGAGCAGTTCTTC
NA	TRBD2	TRBV4-2	TRBJ2-7	CASSQASFGLAGENYEQYF	TGTGCCAGCAGCCAAGCCTCTTTCGGACTAGCGGGAGAGAATTACGAGCAGTACTTC
NA	TRBD1	TRBV7-6	TRBJ2-5	CASSLQGRKETQYF	TGTGCCAGCAGCCTACAGGGGCGGAAGGAGACCCAGTACTTC
NA	TRBD2	TRBV27	TRBJ2-3	CASSFRKPGLAGGFWYTQYF	TGTGCCAGCAGTTTTCGCAAACCGGGACTAGCGGGAGGGTTCTGGTATACGCAGTATTTT
NA	TRBD1	TRBV27	TRBJ2-7	CASSNHRGEIYEQYF	TGTGCCAGCAGCAACCACAGGGGGGAGATCTACGAGCAGTACTTC
NA	NA	TRBV19	TRBJ1-2	CASRGEDYGYTF	TGTGCCAGTAGAGGAGAAGACTATGGCTACACCTTC
NA	NA	TRBV30	TRBJ2-1	CAWSAFGRGYNEQFF	TGTGCCTGGAGTGCATTCGGGAGAGGCTACAATGAGCAGTTCTTC
NA	TRBD2	TRBV11-2	TRBJ2-1	CASSLRSPRLAASDEQFF	TGTGCCAGCAGCTTAAGGAGCCCACGGCTAGCGGCTTCGGATGAGCAGTTCTTC
NA	NA	TRBV5-4	TRBJ1-1	CASSPGIDTEAFF	TGTGCCAGCAGCCCCGGGATAGACACTGAAGCTTTCTTT
NA	TRBD1	TRBV5-6	TRBJ2-1	CASSLARGPPYNEQFF	TGTGCCAGCAGCTTGGCTAGGGGGCCCCCCTACAATGAGCAGTTCTTC
once	NA	TRBV7-4	TRBJ2-7	CASSLAVGSLGQGVYVEQYF	TGTGCCAGCAGCTTAGCGGTGGGATCCTTGGGCCAGGGCGTGTACGTGGAGCAGTACTTC
NA	NA	TRBV7-2	TRBJ2-1	CASSLARDSGGKDNEQFF	TGTGCCAGCAGCTTAGCGAGGGATTCAGGGGGGAAGGACAATGAGCAGTTCTTC
NA	TRBD2	TRBV7-3	TRBJ2-3	CASSLTFHGTSGLLSTDTQYF	TGTGCCAGCAGCTTAACCTTCCACGGGACTAGCGGGTTACTTAGCACAGATACGCAGTATTTT
NA	NA	TRBV4-3	TRBJ2-2	CASSPRTGRGGELFF	TGCGCCAGCAGCCCCCGCACAGGGCGTGGCGGGGAGCTGTTTTTT
NA	NA	TRBV19	TRBJ2-1	CASSIVYQRAEQFF	TGTGCCAGTAGTATAGTTTACCAGCGTGCTGAGCAGTTCTTC
NA	TRBD2	TRBV9	TRBJ2-7	CASSPSGSANEQYF	TGTGCCAGCAGCCCTAGCGGGAGTGCTAACGAGCAGTACTTC
NA	NA	TRBV10-2	TRBJ1-1	CASRRPPLAEAFF	TGCGCCAGCAGGCGGCCTCCCTTGGCTGAAGCTTTCTTT
NA	NA	TRBV9	TRBJ2-5	CASSATDREQCQETQYF	TGTGCCAGCAGCGCAACGGACCGGGAGCAATGTCAAGAGACCCAGTACTTC
NA	TRBD1	TRBV10-2	TRBJ1-5	CASSDRDRGRQPQHF	TGCGCCAGCAGTGACCGGGACAGGGGGCGTCAGCCCCAGCATTTT
once	NA	TRBV19	TRBJ2-7	CASSMGSEQYF	TGTGCCAGTAGTATGGGGAGCGAGCAGTACTTC